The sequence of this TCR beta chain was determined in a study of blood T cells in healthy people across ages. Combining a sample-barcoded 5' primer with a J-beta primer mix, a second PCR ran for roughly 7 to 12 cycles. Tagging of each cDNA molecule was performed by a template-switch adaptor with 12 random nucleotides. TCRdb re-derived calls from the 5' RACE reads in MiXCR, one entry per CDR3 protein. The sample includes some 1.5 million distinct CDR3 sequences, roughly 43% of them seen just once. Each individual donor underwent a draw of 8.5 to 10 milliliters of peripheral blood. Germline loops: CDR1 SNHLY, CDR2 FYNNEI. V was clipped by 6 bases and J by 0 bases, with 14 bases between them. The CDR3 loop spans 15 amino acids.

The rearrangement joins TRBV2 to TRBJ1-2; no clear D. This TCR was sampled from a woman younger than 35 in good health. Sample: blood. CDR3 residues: CASREQALANYGYTF. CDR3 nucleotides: TGTGCCAGCAGGGAGCAGGCATTAGCTAACTATGGCTACACCTTC.